Each of the 21 T cell receptor beta chains below was sequenced from the same sample in a study of beta chain features in type 1 diabetes. No antigen has been assigned to these receptors. Study-level results: Moderate yet significant TCRB CDR3 shortening was seen in Type 1 diabetes patients in all four CD4+ subsets.

Since all of the isolated RNA was reverse transcribed, expressed TCRB transcripts were what got sequenced. Using immunoSEQ multiplex PCR, the repertoire was profiled, and TCRdb retains in-frame clones only, with some absent. This sample has about 270,000 clones, with roughly an eighth found just once. Material: naive CD4+ T cells from blood. All receptors come from a man younger than 40 with type 1 diabetes.

This clone was counted between two and nine times. CDR3 coding DNA: TGTGCCAGCAGTCCACTAATTCGGACAGTGTCGGGGCAGTTCTTC. This gives the protein CASSPLIRTVSGQFF. The chain couples TRBV28 to TRBJ2-1, with D possibly matching TRBD1 (6 bases). Germline CDR1 is MDHEN and CDR2 is SYDVKM. The CDR3 consists of 15 residues. Trimming removed 5 bases at V and 12 bases at J, with 23 bases between.

This clone was seen a few times. The chain is built from TRBV10-3 and TRBJ1-4; the D gene is possibly TRBD1 (5 bases). The V gene's germline CDR1 is ENHRY and CDR2 SYGVKD. V was trimmed by 3 bases and J by 7 bases, leaving 18 bases between them. The length of the CDR3 is 16 residues. The CDR3 loop is CAISEGIGVSAEKLFF. The CDR3 region has the DNA TGTGCCATCAGTGAAGGAATAGGGGTGTCAGCTGAAAAACTGTTTTTT.

This clone was counted once. V usage is TRBV5-1 and J usage is TRBJ2-7; TRBD1 matches at 8 bases. Germline CDR1 SGHRS, CDR2 YFSETQ. The CDR3 totals 18 residues. Trimming cost V 2 bases and J 2 bases; bases outside gene matches: 15. The CDR3 is CASSFGTGLPQLPYEQYF. The CDR3 nucleotides are TGCGCCAGCAGCTTCGGGACAGGATTACCTCAACTTCCCTACGAGCAGTACTTC.

This chain connects TRBV6-5 to TRBJ2-3; tentative D call: TRBD1 (6 bases). V dropped 0 bases and J dropped 4 bases, with 8 bases sitting between them. CDR1 is MNHEY, CDR2 SVGAGI, per germline. The CDR3 is 14 residues long. The CDR3: CASSYSEGADTQYF. CDR3 coding DNA: TGTGCCAGCAGTTACTCAGAGGGGGCAGATACGCAGTATTTT.

In its sample, this clone was seen a few times. CDR3 sequence (DNA): TGTGCCAGCAGTGGGACAGGGGATGAAGAGACCCAGTACTTC. Translation gives CASSGTGDEETQYF. This chain links TRBV2 with TRBJ2-5, with 9 bases lining up with TRBD1. V was clipped by 4 bases and J by 3 bases; unmatched bases: 3. Looked up from germline, CDR1 is SNHLY and CDR2 is FYNNEI. The CDR3 runs to 14 residues.

This clone was observed a handful of times. This rearrangement joins TRBV7-2 to TRBJ2-2, with 7 nucleotides matching TRBD2. The ends lost 8 bases at V and 4 bases at J; junction bases unmatched: 13. Germline lookup yields CDR1 SGHTA and CDR2 FQGNSA. CDR3 length equals 16 residues. CDR3 sequence: CASFRRGRVGTGELFF. The CDR3 DNA sequence: TGTGCCAGCTTCAGACGCGGGAGAGTAGGCACCGGGGAGCTGTTTTTT.

This clone turned up a few times. The chain combines TRBV11-2 with TRBJ2-1, with a possible D match to TRBD1 (6 bases). This CDR3 is 15 amino acids long. Trimming pared 4 bases from V and 7 bases from J, leaving 17 bases between. The germline CDR1 and CDR2 sequences are SGHAT and FQNNGV. CDR3 in DNA: TGTGCCAGCAGCTGGGGAAGGGGGAGAGTAAATGAGCAGTTCTTC. Translating gives CASSWGRGRVNEQFF.

The chain joins TRBV6-1 to TRBJ2-1; 13 positions agree with TRBD2. V was pared by 8 bases and J by 8 bases, with 9 bases of the junction left unmatched. This CDR3 is built from 15 residues. Germline V gene lookup returns CDR1 MNHNS and CDR2 SASEGT. DNA for the CDR3: TGTGCCAGCGTTATAGGGACTAGCGGGAAGGATGAGCAGTTCTTC. It codes for CASVIGTSGKDEQFF.

This clone has just a few counts. CDR3 amino acids: CASGGQEEGENYYGYTF. The CDR3 DNA is TGTGCCAGCGGGGGTCAGGAGGAGGGCGAGAATTACTATGGCTACACCTTC. V and J are TRBV28 and TRBJ1-2, with a tentative D call TRBD1 (5 bases). This CDR3 comprises 17 residues. Trimming cost V 8 bases and J 3 bases, with 25 bases left between them. The germline V gene has CDR1 MDHEN and CDR2 SYDVKM.

This clone was seen a few times. The CDR3 nucleotides read TGTGCCAGCAGCCCCCGGAGCCAGGGAGAGACCCAGTACTTC. Amino acid sequence: CASSPRSQGETQYF. The rearrangement links TRBV7-2 to TRBJ2-5, with D perhaps matching TRBD1 (5 bases). Germline values: CDR1 SGHTA, CDR2 FQGNSA. V lost 5 bases, J lost 4 bases, and 14 bases lay in between. The CDR3 length is 14 residues.

V and J are TRBV20-1 and TRBJ1-5; the match to TRBD1 covers 9 bases. Germline V gene data show CDR1 as DFQATT and CDR2 as SNEGSKA (reference sequence). The junction had 8 bases not matched to a gene; V was cut back by 6 bases and J by 14 bases. The CDR3 contains 11 residues. CDR3 protein: CSAATGDREHF. The CDR3 coding sequence is TGCAGTGCGGCTACCGGGGACAGGGAGCATTTT.

A few counts support this clone. The chain uses TRBV18 and TRBJ2-2; no clear D. Germline CDR1 and CDR2: KGHSH and LQKENI. V gave up 6 bases and J gave up 6 bases, with 11 bases separating them. There are 13 residues in the CDR3. CDR3: CASSRETAGELFF. The DNA of the CDR3 is TGTGCCAGCTCCCGCGAAACGGCCGGGGAGCTGTTTTTT.

This clone was found a few times. The genes are TRBV5-6 and TRBJ1-5; possibly TRBD1 for D (5 bases). CDR1 SGHDT and CDR2 YYEEEE come from the germline V gene. This CDR3 is built from 16 residues. V lost 1 base and J 5 bases, leaving 16 bases between the germline ends. CDR3 sequence: CASSLSGRRGHQPQHF. The CDR3, as DNA: TGTGCCAGCAGCTTGTCTGGCAGGAGGGGACATCAGCCCCAGCATTTT.

In this sample, this clone turned up a few times. The chain joins TRBV11-2 to TRBJ2-1; TRBD2 matches at 8 bases. There are 15 residues in the CDR3. Germline-derived CDR1 and CDR2 are SGHAT and FQNNGV. Trimming at V came to 6 bases and at J to 6 bases, leaving 10 bases not matched to a gene. The CDR3 reads CASSSEAGDSNEQFF. DNA for the CDR3: TGTGCCAGCAGTTCTGAAGCGGGAGATTCCAATGAGCAGTTCTTC.

The gene calls are TRBV18 and TRBJ2-1; D remains unclear. The germline CDR1 and CDR2 sequences are KGHSH and LQKENI. V was shortened by 3 bases and J by 3 bases, with 3 bases between the two germline ends. The CDR3 covers 12 residues. CDR3 DNA: TGTGCCAGCTCACCCGGCTACAATGAGCAGTTCTTC. It is translated as CASSPGYNEQFF. Drawing the rest from reference TRBV18 and TRBJ2-1, the complete variable domain is NAGVMQNPRHLVRRRGQEARLRCSPMKGHSHVYWYRQLPEEGLKFMVYLQKENIIDESGMPKERFSAEFPKEGPSILRIQQVVRGDSAAYFCASSPGYNEQFFGPGTRLTVL.

This chain links TRBV28 with TRBJ2-5; 10 bases agree with TRBD2. Germline V gene data show CDR1 as MDHEN and CDR2 as SYDVKM. Trimming took 2 bases from V and 5 from J; bases not matched to a gene: 8. This CDR3 is built from 16 residues. CDR3 protein: CASSLALAGVRETQYF. The CDR3 bases are TGTGCCAGCAGTTTAGCGCTAGCGGGAGTCAGGGAGACCCAGTACTTC.

This clone was observed a few times. The rearrangement links TRBV13 to TRBJ1-2; possibly TRBD1 for D (5 bases). The germline CDR1 and CDR2 sequences are PRHDT and FYEKMQ (reference sequence). The CDR3 extends over 17 amino acids. V lost 5 bases, J lost 4 bases, and 23 bases lay in between. The CDR3, as DNA: TGTGCCAGCAGCCCCCGCGGGGGAGGAATGCGTGTCTATGGCTACACCTTC. Its translation is CASSPRGGGMRVYGYTF.

V and J are TRBV19 and TRBJ2-1; 10 bases fit TRBD2. V lost 6 bases, J lost 6 bases, and 8 bases stayed unmatched. This CDR3 is built from 15 residues. CDR1 and CDR2 from the germline V gene are LNHDA and SQIVND (reference sequence). The CDR3 sequence: CASRSRTSGLNEQFF. The CDR3, as DNA: TGTGCCAGTAGATCTCGGACTAGCGGTCTCAATGAGCAGTTCTTC.

CDR3 nucleotides: TGTGCCAGTAGTGGGCATCCAGTATACAATGAGCAGTTCTTC. Its translation: CASSGHPVYNEQFF. The chain combines TRBV19 with TRBJ2-1; D is uncertain. CDR3 size: 14 residues. Trimming cost V 5 bases and J 4 bases, with 12 bases left between them. In germline, CDR1 is LNHDA, CDR2 SQIVND (reference sequence).

The chain uses TRBV7-9 and TRBJ2-5; D perhaps matches TRBD2 (7 bases). Per germline, CDR1 SEHNR and CDR2 FQNEAQ (reference sequence). Between the trimmed V and J ends, which lost 2 bases and 6 bases, there was a span of 16 bases. The CDR3 loop spans 15 amino acids. The DNA of the CDR3 is TGTGCCAGCAGCTTACGCGGGGGCCAGGGACAGACCCAGTACTTC. Translated: CASSLRGGQGQTQYF.

The genes are TRBV6-1 and TRBJ2-5, with a possible D match to TRBD2 (6 bases). CDR1 is MNHNS and CDR2 is SASEGT in the germline V gene. CDR3 length equals 12 residues. V lost 7 bases, J lost 1 base, and 7 bases lay in between. The chain's CDR3 is CASTGLQETQYF. In DNA, the CDR3 is TGTGCCAGCACGGGACTCCAAGAGACCCAGTACTTC.